Following are 32 T cell receptor beta chains from one sample sequenced in a study of blood T cell repertoires in COVID-19. The assay was immunoSEQ multiplex PCR, and TCRdb's table has in-frame clones only and misses some. The sample lists roughly 500,000 clones, around 85% occurring once. The specimen was PBMCs or T cells enriched from blood (not recorded which). These TCRs come from a woman between 55 and 75 years old who had recovered from COVID-19.

This rearrangement joins TRBV7-7 to TRBJ2-3; 7 nucleotides agree with TRBD1. CDR1 and CDR2 from the germline V gene are SSHAT and FNYEAQ (reference sequence). This CDR3 comprises 13 residues. V lost 5 bases and J lost 5; bases outside the gene matches: 4. The CDR3 region is CASSPTGVDTQYF. CDR3 bases: TGTGCCAGCAGCCCAACAGGGGTAGATACGCAGTATTTT.

DNA for the CDR3: TGTGCCATCAGGACTAGCGGGTCCTACGAGCAGTACTTC. It yields the protein CAIRTSGSYEQYF. The chain recombines TRBV10-3 with TRBJ2-7, with 10 bases lining up with TRBD2. Germline trimming cut 6 bases from V and 1 base from J; bases unmatched to any gene: 0. The CDR3 sequence is 13 residues long. Germline assignment: CDR1 ENHRY and CDR2 SYGVKD.

As to this clone: Other DNA variants within this sample encode the same CDR3. The chain carries TRBV5-1 and TRBJ2-3, with TRBD1 identical over 7 bases. CDR3 length: 13 amino acids. J gave up 3 bases and V 4 bases, and 2 bases lay outside the gene matches. Germline V CDR1 and CDR2: SGHRS, YFSETQ. CDR3 in DNA: TGCGCCAGCAGCGAGGGGGCTACAGATACGCAGTATTTT. Amino acid sequence: CASSEGATDTQYF.

The chain joins TRBV3-1 (or the pseudogene TRBV3-2) to TRBJ2-7, with 11 bases identical to TRBD2. This CDR3 spans 16 amino acids. V was clipped by 0 bases and J by 4 bases; unmatched bases: 5. CDR1 is LGHDT, CDR2 YNNKEL, per germline (reference sequence). Here the CDR3 reads CASSQEGTSGLYEQYF. As DNA, the CDR3 is TGTGCCAGCAGCCAAGAGGGGACTAGCGGTTTATACGAGCAGTACTTC.

The chain is built from TRBV27 and TRBJ2-7; D is possibly TRBD1 (5 bases). Germline V gene data show CDR1 as MNHEY and CDR2 as SMNVEV (reference sequence). This CDR3 is 14 amino acids long. Deletions cut 5 bases from V and 1 base from J, with 12 bases between. The CDR3 sequence: CASSQIDRSYEQYF. In DNA, the CDR3 is TGTGCCAGCAGTCAAATCGACAGATCCTACGAGCAGTACTTC.

The chain joins TRBV5-1 to TRBJ2-2, with D possibly TRBD1 on 6 matching bases. The CDR3 runs 14 residues. The germline V gene has CDR1 SGHRS and CDR2 YFSETQ. Trimming pared 1 base from V and 8 bases from J, leaving 12 bases between. The CDR3 loop is CASSLYLGAGELFF. CDR3 sequence (DNA): TGCGCCAGCAGCTTGTACCTGGGGGCTGGGGAGCTGTTTTTT. Together with reference TRBV5-1 and TRBJ2-2, the CDR3 gives the full variable domain: KAGVTQTPRYLIKTRGQQVTLSCSPISGHRSVSWYQQTPGQGLQFLFEYFSETQRNKGNFPGRFSGRQFSNSRSEMNVSTLELGDSALYLCASSLYLGAGELFFGEGSRLTVL.

J is TRBJ1-1 and V is TRBV11-2, with D possibly matching TRBD1 (5 bases). The V gene lost 2 bases and the J gene lost 3 bases, with 16 bases spanning the gap. Germline CDR1 reads SGHAT; CDR2 reads FQNNGV. CDR3 size: 16 residues. The CDR3 region is CASSLISHRNYTEAFF. As DNA, the CDR3 is TGTGCCAGCAGCTTAATTAGTCACAGGAACTACACTGAAGCTTTCTTT.

V and J are TRBV5-1 and TRBJ2-7, with 9 bases aligning to TRBD1. Per germline, CDR1 SGHRS and CDR2 YFSETQ. The trim removed 2 bases at V and 4 bases at J, leaving 4 bases unmatched. The CDR3 runs to 14 residues. CDR3 region: CASSLPGQGYEQYF. For the CDR3, the DNA is TGCGCCAGCAGCTTACCGGGACAGGGTTACGAGCAGTACTTC.

The J gene is TRBJ2-1, the V gene TRBV5-6; 8 bases match TRBD2. Per the germline V gene, CDR1 is SGHDT and CDR2 is YYEEEE. This CDR3 is built from 16 residues. J gave up 0 bases and V 5 bases, and 7 bases lay outside the gene matches. CDR3 residues: CASSPGGASSYNEQFF. For the CDR3, the DNA is TGTGCCAGCAGTCCCGGGGGGGCGAGCTCCTACAATGAGCAGTTCTTC.

This clone was seen more than once but under ten times. This rearrangement joins TRBV6-4 to TRBJ1-6; D gene ambiguous. Germline CDR1 and CDR2: MRHNA and SNTAGT. The ends were cut back, 6 bases at V and 8 bases at J, with 11 bases in the middle. This CDR3 is 13 amino acids long. CDR3 amino acids: CASSREYDSPLHF. CDR3 bases: TGTGCCAGCAGCCGGGAATATGATTCACCCCTCCACTTT.

CDR3: CASSLAGSGGANSDTQYF. DNA of the CDR3: TGTGCCAGCAGCTTAGCGGGTAGCGGGGGGGCGAATTCCGATACGCAGTATTTT. The chain has TRBV7-6 and TRBJ2-3, with 11 bases identical to TRBD2. CDR1 is SGHVS, CDR2 FNYEAQ, per germline. The CDR3 consists of 18 residues. The trim removed 0 bases at V and 6 bases at J, leaving 11 bases unmatched.

This chain uses TRBV5-1 with TRBJ1-1, with D tentatively TRBD1 (5 bases). Germline CDR1 SGHRS, CDR2 YFSETQ. Trimming shortened V by 9 bases and J by 5 bases, and 29 bases separated the two germline ends. The CDR3 consists of 17 residues. The CDR3 sequence is CATTPGRAFGGGTEAFF. Here the CDR3 DNA reads TGCGCCACCACACCGGGACGGGCTTTTGGGGGGGGAACTGAAGCTTTCTTT.

The rearrangement joins TRBV18 to TRBJ2-1, with 7 bases matching TRBD1. J was trimmed by 3 bases and V by 8 bases; bases with no gene match: 10. The V gene's germline CDR1 is KGHSH and CDR2 LQKENI. CDR3 size: 15 residues. This chain's CDR3 is CASHLDRNHYNEQFF. The CDR3 region has the DNA TGTGCCAGCCACCTGGACAGGAACCACTACAATGAGCAGTTCTTC.

This rearrangement joins TRBV24-1 to TRBJ1-2; maybe TRBD1 (6 bases). V was clipped by 7 bases and J by 3 bases, with 11 bases between them. CDR3 size: 13 residues. Germline CDR1 reads KGHDR; CDR2 reads SFDVKD. CDR3 sequence reads: CATSRGADYGYTF. The CDR3 DNA reads as TGTGCCACCAGCCGGGGGGCTGACTATGGCTACACCTTC.

With respect to this clone: This specimen includes other DNA sequences encoding the same CDR3. The chain has TRBV29-1 and TRBJ2-3, with D possibly being TRBD2 (5 bases). CDR3 length equals 12 residues. In germline, CDR1 is SQVTM, CDR2 ANQGSEA. Deletions cut 3 bases from V and 1 base from J, with 5 bases between. CDR3 coding DNA: TGCAGCGTTGACGGGGGCACAGATACGCAGTATTTT. It is translated as CSVDGGTDTQYF.

The chain uses TRBV29-1 and TRBJ2-5; perhaps TRBD1 as D (6 bases). Germline V gives CDR1 SQVTM, CDR2 ANQGSEA. Trimming removed 7 bases at V and 3 bases at J, with 12 bases between. This CDR3 is 12 amino acids long. The DNA of the CDR3 is TGCAGCGACACAGGGTTCGAAGAGACCCAGTACTTC. Amino acid sequence: CSDTGFEETQYF.

The chain is built from TRBV29-1 and TRBJ2-7, with D perhaps TRBD1 (5 bases). Per germline, CDR1 SQVTM and CDR2 ANQGSEA. The CDR3 runs 12 residues. V lost 5 bases to trimming and J lost 4 bases, with 12 bases between them. CDR3 in DNA: TGCAGCGTTTTCCAGGGAAAGTACGAGCAGTACTTC. Translated, it gives CSVFQGKYEQYF.

J is TRBJ2-1 and V is TRBV7-2; 8 bases match TRBD1. Germline V gives CDR1 SGHTA, CDR2 FQGNSA. V lost 5 bases and J lost 3; bases outside the gene matches: 6. The CDR3 loop spans 15 amino acids. The CDR3 coding sequence is TGTGCCAGCAGCGAAGACAGGGGATTCTACAATGAGCAGTTCTTC. Its protein is CASSEDRGFYNEQFF. Using reference TRBV7-2 and TRBJ2-1 for the parts outside the CDR3, the full variable domain is GAGVSQSPSNKVTEKGKDVELRCDPISGHTALYWYRQSLGQGLEFLIYFQGNSAPDKSGLPSDRFSAERTGGSVSTLTIQRTQQEDSAVYLCASSEDRGFYNEQFFGPGTRLTVL.

The genes are TRBV10-3 and TRBJ1-5; no clear D. With 8 bases removed from V and 15 bases from J, the gap between germline ends came to 8 bases. Germline V lookup: CDR1 ENHRY, CDR2 SYGVKD. There are 8 residues in the CDR3. Here the CDR3 reads CAIGRAHF. In nucleotides, the CDR3 is TGTGCCATCGGGAGAGCGCATTTT.

The chain couples TRBV9 to TRBJ2-5, with D possibly matching TRBD1 (6 bases). Germline V CDR1 and CDR2: SGDLS, YYNGEE. This CDR3 has 15 residues. Trimming removed 4 bases at V and 5 bases at J, with 18 bases between. The CDR3 reads CASSPHNDRHETQYF. In DNA form, the CDR3 reads TGTGCCAGCAGCCCTCACAACGACAGGCACGAGACCCAGTACTTC.

The chain joins TRBV5-1 to TRBJ1-1; maybe TRBD1 (5 bases). This CDR3 spans 15 amino acids. Trimming took 5 bases from V and 4 from J, leaving 18 bases between them. CDR1 is SGHRS and CDR2 is YFSETQ in the germline V gene. CDR3 residues: CASSNEPQGLTEAFF. The DNA for the CDR3 is TGCGCCAGCAGTAACGAACCCCAGGGTCTCACTGAAGCTTTCTTT. Based on the CDR3 plus reference TRBV5-1 and TRBJ1-1, the full variable domain is KAGVTQTPRYLIKTRGQQVTLSCSPISGHRSVSWYQQTPGQGLQFLFEYFSETQRNKGNFPGRFSGRQFSNSRSEMNVSTLELGDSALYLCASSNEPQGLTEAFFGQGTRLTVV.

This sequence joins TRBV19 and TRBJ1-1, with D unclear. The CDR3 totals 13 residues. Germline CDR1 is LNHDA and CDR2 is SQIVND (reference sequence). The V gene lost 7 bases and the J gene lost 1 base, with 10 bases spanning the gap. CDR3 region: CASIPQWNTEAFF. CDR3 coding DNA: TGTGCCAGTATACCACAGTGGAACACTGAAGCTTTCTTT.

CDR3 protein: CASSPREGEKLFF. The CDR3 nucleotides are TGTGCCAGCAGCCCGAGGGAGGGTGAAAAACTGTTTTTT. The chain links TRBV5-8 to TRBJ1-4; D uncertain. The CDR3 covers 13 residues. Germline loops: CDR1 SGHTS, CDR2 YDEGEE. The V end was cut by 4 bases, the J end by 7 bases, with 11 bases between.

J is TRBJ2-5 and V is TRBV5-1; 11 bases align to TRBD2. V shed 2 bases, J shed 4 bases, and the junction held 10 bases outside the gene matches. The length of the CDR3 is 17 residues. CDR1 is SGHRS and CDR2 is YFSETQ in the germline V gene. In DNA form, the CDR3 reads TGCGCCAGCAGCTTAGGGACTAGCGGATCCCTAGGAGAGACCCAGTACTTC. Translated: CASSLGTSGSLGETQYF.

The chain's CDR3 is CSALQDYGYTF. The DNA for the CDR3 is TGCAGTGCTTTACAGGACTATGGCTACACCTTC. The chain joins TRBV20-1 to TRBJ1-2; TRBD1 might be the D (5 bases). Germline assignment: CDR1 DFQATT and CDR2 SNEGSKA (reference sequence). Trimming stripped 5 bases from V and 3 bases from J, with 7 bases between. The CDR3 runs 11 residues.

The rearrangement joins TRBV7-9 to TRBJ2-7, with D hard to call. CDR3 length equals 16 residues. The germline V gene encodes CDR1 SEHNR and CDR2 FQNEAQ (reference sequence). The V and J ends lost 1 base and 2 bases respectively, with 15 bases between them. The CDR3 sequence: CASSLGASLITYEQYF. For the CDR3, the DNA is TGTGCCAGCAGCTTAGGGGCCTCACTGATAACCTACGAGCAGTACTTC.

This clone was detected only a few times. The chain links TRBV2 to TRBJ2-5; 9 nucleotides line up with TRBD2. The germline CDR1 and CDR2 sequences are SNHLY and FYNNEI. Trimming took 7 bases from V and 9 from J; bases not matched to a gene: 12. This CDR3 contains 14 residues. CDR3 sequence (DNA): TGTGCCAGCACCGGGACTAGCCTAGGGGGGGCCCAGTACTTC. Translating it yields CASTGTSLGGAQYF.

The V gene is TRBV2, the J gene TRBJ2-2; 10 bases map to TRBD1. The V gene end was trimmed by 7 bases and the J gene end by 6 bases; junction bases not matched to a gene: 2. This CDR3 is built from 13 residues. Germline loops: CDR1 SNHLY, CDR2 FYNNEI. The CDR3 region has the DNA TGTGCCAGCAAAGGACAGGGGGCCGGGGAGCTGTTTTTT. This gives the protein CASKGQGAGELFF.

V is TRBV5-1 and J is TRBJ1-2; D remains unclear. V was shortened by 7 bases and J by 4 bases, with 17 bases between the two germline ends. Germline loops: CDR1 SGHRS, CDR2 YFSETQ. The CDR3 is made up of 14 amino acids. CDR3 sequence: CASAYTGEIYGYTF. CDR3 DNA: TGCGCCAGCGCATACACGGGAGAGATCTATGGCTACACCTTC.

The J gene is TRBJ2-1, the V gene TRBV7-2; 14 positions agree with TRBD2. The germline CDR1 and CDR2 sequences are SGHTA and FQGNSA. V trimming: 6 bases; J trimming: 12 bases; junction bases outside the gene matches: 10. This CDR3 has 15 residues. The CDR3 is CASRSGLAGAWGQFF. The CDR3 DNA reads TGTGCCAGCAGGTCGGGACTAGCGGGGGCTTGGGGGCAGTTCTTC.

The CDR3 coding sequence is TGTGCCAGCAGCGCAGGCACAGGGTTAGGACTGTTTTTT. It yields the protein CASSAGTGLGLFF. V is TRBV5-6 and J is TRBJ1-4; D is possibly TRBD1 (6 bases). In germline, CDR1 is SGHDT, CDR2 YYEEEE. The CDR3 contains 13 residues. V lost 4 bases to trimming and J lost 13 bases, with 17 bases between them.

This clone has a handful of counts. This sample includes further DNA sequences coding for the same CDR3. J is TRBJ1-1 and V is TRBV7-2; D is unclear. The CDR3 runs 15 residues. CDR1 is SGHTA and CDR2 is FQGNSA in the germline V gene. V was clipped by 5 bases and J by 0 bases, with 13 bases between them. The CDR3 bases are TGTGCCAGCAGCCCAGGTGGGTTGATGAACACTGAAGCTTTCTTT. This codes for CASSPGGLMNTEAFF.